Below, 20 T cell receptor beta chains from the same sample are listed, as sequenced in a study of blood T cell repertoires in COVID-19. The assay was immunoSEQ multiplex PCR, and TCRdb's table has in-frame clones only and misses some. The sample shows 81,000 or so clones, roughly 90% of them seen only once. What was sequenced was peripheral blood. Receptors were obtained from a man aged 70-80 years with active or convalescent COVID-19.

This chain links TRBV15 with TRBJ2-7, with D possibly TRBD2 on 6 matching bases. The CDR3 consists of 13 residues. CDR1 and CDR2 (germline): LNHNV, YYDKDF (reference sequence). The ends were cut back, 4 bases at V and 2 bases at J, with 9 bases in the middle. CDR3 DNA: TGTGCCACCAGCATCCCGGGGGCCTACGAGCAGTACTTC. Translation gives CATSIPGAYEQYF.

The chain recombines TRBV18 with TRBJ2-7, with D possibly TRBD2 on 7 matching bases. The CDR3 loop spans 13 amino acids. Per germline, CDR1 KGHSH and CDR2 LQKENI. The V end was cut by 4 bases, the J end by 6 bases, with 13 bases between. The CDR3 loop is CASSQRDMLEQYF. The CDR3 DNA is TGTGCCAGCTCACAGCGGGACATGCTCGAGCAGTACTTC.

The CDR3 reads CASSQDFSGTGPTGYGYTF. Written as DNA, the CDR3 is TGCGCCAGCAGCCAAGATTTTTCGGGGACAGGCCCCACGGGGTATGGCTACACCTTC. The chain recombines TRBV4-1 with TRBJ1-2; TRBD1 matches 8 bases. Per the germline V gene, CDR1 is MGHRA and CDR2 is YSYEKL. The CDR3 totals 19 residues. V dropped 0 bases and J dropped 5; count of bases not matched to a gene: 17.

The CDR3 region has the DNA TGTGCCAGCAGTTCCGGACAGGGTCGAGGCTACACCTTC. Encoded protein: CASSSGQGRGYTF. The V call is TRBV6-5, the J call TRBJ1-2, with TRBD1 matching over 8 bases. The trim removed 4 bases at V and 8 bases at J, leaving 6 bases unmatched. The CDR3 is 13 amino acids. Germline V CDR1 and CDR2: MNHEY, SVGAGI.

This clone is a singleton in its sample. The V call is TRBV7-9, the J call TRBJ2-5; 11 bases line up with TRBD2. V dropped 4 bases and J dropped 1; count of bases not matched to a gene: 2. Germline values: CDR1 SEHNR, CDR2 FQNEAQ (reference sequence). This CDR3 is built from 15 residues. In DNA, the CDR3 is TGTGCCAGCAGCTATCTAGCGGGGGGCCAAGAGACCCAGTACTTC. Encoded protein: CASSYLAGGQETQYF.

The chain carries TRBV28 and TRBJ2-6; D might be TRBD2 (5 bases). The germline V gene encodes CDR1 MDHEN and CDR2 SYDVKM. The CDR3 runs 14 residues. Trimming pared 7 bases from V and 0 bases from J, leaving 7 bases between. CDR3 in amino acids: CASTRGSGANVLTF. CDR3 DNA: TGTGCCAGCACTCGGGGCTCTGGGGCCAACGTCCTGACTTTC.

The chain links TRBV6-6 to TRBJ1-2, with no clear D. Germline CDR1 is MNHNY and CDR2 is SVGAGI (reference sequence). V was pared by 0 bases and J by 6 bases, with 8 bases between. The CDR3 contains 13 residues. CDR3 sequence (DNA): TGTGCCAGCAGTTACTCGAACGCGAATGGCTACACCTTC. Translation gives CASSYSNANGYTF.

The chain has TRBV14 and TRBJ2-5, with D possibly being TRBD1 (5 bases). This CDR3 is 16 amino acids long. The V gene lost 1 base and the J gene lost 4 bases, with 16 bases spanning the gap. Germline V CDR1 and CDR2: SGHDN, FVKESK. Written as DNA, the CDR3 is TGTGCCAGCAGCCAAGGCATCAGGGCCGGCGGAGAGACCCAGTACTTC. Its translation: CASSQGIRAGGETQYF.

The rearrangement links TRBV5-1 to TRBJ2-5; D remains unclear. V lost 4 bases and J lost 1, with 11 bases in between. Germline-derived CDR1 and CDR2 are SGHRS and YFSETQ. This CDR3 is 14 amino acids long. The CDR3 protein is CASSGPGSQETQYF. Written as DNA, the CDR3 is TGCGCCAGCAGCGGTCCCGGTTCCCAAGAGACCCAGTACTTC.

The CDR3 DNA reads TGTGCCAGCAGCCACGCAAGATCCGGGACAGTTTACGAGCAGTACTTC. This codes for CASSHARSGTVYEQYF. The rearrangement uses TRBV5-4 and TRBJ2-7, with 7 bases identical to TRBD1. This CDR3 is built from 16 residues. Germline CDR1 and CDR2: SGHNT and YYREEE (reference sequence). V dropped 4 bases and J dropped 4; count of bases not matched to a gene: 14.

V usage is TRBV3-1 (or the pseudogene TRBV3-2) and J usage is TRBJ1-1; D ambiguous. This CDR3 region has 15 residues. Trimming took 0 bases from V and 1 from J, leaving 9 bases between them. Looked up from germline, CDR1 is LGHDT and CDR2 is YNNKEL (reference sequence). The CDR3 region is CASSQDEAENTEAFF. In nucleotides, the CDR3 is TGTGCCAGCAGCCAAGATGAGGCGGAGAACACTGAAGCTTTCTTT.

This chain connects TRBV5-4 to TRBJ2-7; D perhaps matches TRBD2 (6 bases). V was clipped by 0 bases and J by 1 base, with 8 bases between them. The CDR3 totals 14 residues. Germline CDR1 is SGHNT and CDR2 is YYREEE (reference sequence). This CDR3 reads CASSLEGRSYEQYF. CDR3 DNA sequence: TGTGCCAGCAGCTTGGAAGGGAGGTCCTACGAGCAGTACTTC.

This clone was recorded a few times. V usage is TRBV11-3 and J usage is TRBJ1-1; TRBD1 agrees at 7 bases. This CDR3 contains 13 residues. The junction had 5 bases not matched to a gene; V was cut back by 0 bases and J by 10 bases. The germline CDR1 and CDR2 sequences are SGHNT and YENEEA. CDR3 DNA sequence: TGTGCCAGCAGCTTAGAACGGCAGGGGGGAGCTTTCTTT. Its translation is CASSLERQGGAFF.

This chain uses TRBV29-1 with TRBJ2-7; 9 bases map to TRBD2. Germline V gives CDR1 SQVTM, CDR2 ANQGSEA. CDR3 size: 15 residues. The ends lost 1 base at V and 3 bases at J; junction bases unmatched: 7. CDR3 loop: CSVEAVAGAYYEQYF. The DNA of the CDR3 is TGCAGCGTTGAAGCCGTAGCGGGGGCGTACTACGAGCAGTACTTC.

V and J are TRBV24-1 and TRBJ2-1; 9 nucleotides agree with TRBD2. Germline V gene lookup returns CDR1 KGHDR and CDR2 SFDVKD. V trimming: 2 bases; J trimming: 0 bases; junction bases outside the gene matches: 4. The CDR3 runs to 17 residues. The CDR3 loop is CATSDSLAGSSYNEQFF. The DNA of the CDR3 is TGTGCCACCAGTGATTCGCTAGCGGGGAGCTCCTACAATGAGCAGTTCTTC.

The chain links TRBV7-2 to TRBJ1-5; 7 bases agree with TRBD1. The CDR3 has 15 residues. Trimming removed 1 base from V and 4 bases from J; junction bases left unmatched: 4. Per the germline V gene, CDR1 is SGHTA and CDR2 is FQGNSA. This CDR3 reads CASSLGDRVNQPQHF. DNA of the CDR3: TGTGCCAGCAGCTTAGGCGACAGGGTAAATCAGCCCCAGCATTTT.

This chain uses TRBV19 with TRBJ2-6, with 9 bases identical to TRBD1. The CDR3 contains 17 residues. The germline V gene encodes CDR1 LNHDA and CDR2 SQIVND (reference sequence). V dropped 5 bases and J dropped 4; count of bases not matched to a gene: 9. The CDR3 here is CASSDRGQGLGANVLTF. For the CDR3, the DNA is TGTGCCAGTAGTGACCGAGGACAGGGGCTCGGGGCCAACGTCCTGACTTTC.

The chain employs TRBV3-1 (or the pseudogene TRBV3-2) and TRBJ1-1; 7 nucleotides agree with TRBD1. There are 14 residues in the CDR3. Germline CDR1 reads LGHDT; CDR2 reads YNNKEL (reference sequence). The J segment lost 3 bases and the V segment lost 1 base, leaving 2 bases of the junction unmatched. For the CDR3, the DNA is TGTGCCAGCAGCCAAGGACAGGGAGACACTGAAGCTTTCTTT. Translation gives CASSQGQGDTEAFF.

This rearrangement joins TRBV28 to TRBJ2-7; TRBD1 agrees at 9 bases. CDR3 size: 15 residues. V dropped 7 bases and J dropped 2; count of bases not matched to a gene: 9. CDR1 is MDHEN, CDR2 SYDVKM, per germline. CDR3 in DNA: TGTGCCAGCACCTTCCGGGACAGGGCCACCTACGAGCAGTACTTC. This gives the protein CASTFRDRATYEQYF.

This chain uses TRBV3-1 (or the pseudogene TRBV3-2) with TRBJ1-2; D remains unclear. V lost 1 base, J lost 4 bases, and 7 bases lay in between. Germline lookup yields CDR1 LGHDT and CDR2 YNNKEL (reference sequence). The CDR3 is 13 amino acids. This CDR3 is CASSQATLYGYTF. The CDR3, as DNA: TGTGCCAGCAGCCAAGCGACTCTCTATGGCTACACCTTC.